This record concerns one T cell receptor (beta chain) sequence. The antigen remains undetermined. This sample was taken from a study of CXCR3-negative and CXCR3-positive naive CD8 T cells. Broader study findings: CXCR3-positive naive cells carried more hydrophobic TRB CDR3s than CXCR3-negative naive cells did. Both of the naive subsets showed about the same high diversity, but memory CD8+ cells had much less. Naive CXCR3-negative and CXCR3-positive cells had similar TRBV-TRBJ usage; memory differed.

UMI-labeled TRB cDNA libraries were prepared by 5' RACE. After re-calling the 5' RACE reads, TCRdb lists one entry per CDR3 protein, DNA absent. The clone table shows 150,000 to 180,000 distinct CDR3 sequences, with the ten largest holding approximately 0.46%. There are 15 residues in the CDR3. Investigators sorted each CD8+ T cell subset in triplicate, taking approximately 330,000 cells each time. Naivety in CD8+ T cells corresponded to a CD45RO-CCR7+CD27+CD95- phenotype. The sequence came from a human donor in good health. Some clones in this sample may be carry-over from other donors' samples. The chain links TRBV12-3 or TRBV12-4 to TRBJ1-2; the D gene TCRdb calls, TRBD1, cannot be checked with no DNA. The sequencing input was naive CXCR3+ CD8+ T cells from blood. As to subset: CD45RO-CCR7+CD27+CD95- naive CD8+ T cells expressing CXCR3 (TNR3+). CDR3 sequence: CASNTLNRGTYGYTF.